This T cell receptor beta chain emerged from a study of shared clonotypes between healthy human individuals. Germline-derived CDR1 and CDR2 are SGHRS and YFSETQ. The length of the CDR3 is 13 residues. Trimming shortened V by 3 bases and J by 2 bases, and 8 bases separated the two germline ends. The repertoire was sequenced with immunoSEQ multiplex PCR; TCRdb's copy has only in-frame clones and lacks some. The profile shows about 1 million clones, 78% of them singletons. Note on this clone: At the DNA level, this CDR3 is encoded by other sequences in the same sample as well.

This chain uses TRBV5-1 with TRBJ2-5; the D is unclear. The source of this sequence is a man aged 18 to 35 in good health. Some clones in this sample may be carry-over from other donors' samples. Sequencing was carried out using memory CD4+ T cells from PBMCs. Subset noted: CD45RA-negative fraction. The CDR3 DNA is TGCGCCAGCAGCTCTGGACCTCAAGAGACCCAGTACTTC. Its protein is CASSSGPQETQYF.